Shown below are 7 T cell receptor beta chains from a single sample sequenced in a study of shared clonotypes between healthy human individuals. Produced via immunoSEQ multiplex PCR; TCRdb's table is partial and in-frame only. The sample holds roughly 650,000 clones, 97% seen once. Sequencing was performed on naive CD4+ T cells sorted from blood. Subset denoted: CD45RA+ positively selected. These receptors all stem from a young woman in good health.

This rearrangement joins TRBV5-1 to TRBJ1-2, with 12 bases identical to TRBD1. CDR3 size: 14 residues. V dropped 6 bases and J dropped 5; count of bases not matched to a gene: 5. CDR1 is SGHRS and CDR2 is YFSETQ in the germline V gene. The CDR3 DNA follows: TGCGCCAGCAACCCGGGACAGGGGGCTTATGGCTACACCTTC. It encodes CASNPGQGAYGYTF.

The rearrangement links TRBV19 to TRBJ2-3; 10 positions agree with TRBD2. The J segment lost 10 bases and the V segment lost 6 bases, leaving 13 bases of the junction unmatched. The CDR3 extends over 15 amino acids. The germline gives CDR1 LNHDA, CDR2 SQIVND (reference sequence). The CDR3 loop reads CASRSSGRGWGSQYF. The CDR3 DNA follows: TGTGCCAGTAGATCCAGCGGGAGGGGCTGGGGTTCGCAGTATTTT.

The CDR3 coding sequence is TGTGCCAGCAGTTACTCGAAGGCCGGTCGCTACGAGCAGTACTTC. Translated: CASSYSKAGRYEQYF. The chain links TRBV6-5 to TRBJ2-7; D unresolved. The germline V gene encodes CDR1 MNHEY and CDR2 SVGAGI. The CDR3 contains 15 residues. V shed 0 bases and J shed 3 bases, with 12 bases lying between them.

DNA for the CDR3: TGTGCCAGCAGCACAGGGACTAGCCTACGGACCGGGGAGCTGTTTTTT. The encoded protein is CASSTGTSLRTGELFF. The chain employs TRBV9 and TRBJ2-2; 9 bases are a match to TRBD2. The germline V gene has CDR1 SGDLS and CDR2 YYNGEE. CDR3 size: 16 residues. Unmatched junction bases numbered 9, after V lost 4 bases and J lost 5 bases.

In DNA form, the CDR3 reads TGTGCCAGCAGCTTAGTGACAGGGGCAGAGACCCAGTACTTC. It is translated as CASSLVTGAETQYF. This chain uses TRBV7-9 with TRBJ2-5; 8 bases agree with TRBD1. This CDR3 region has 14 residues. Unmatched junction bases numbered 2, after V lost 1 base and J lost 4 bases. Germline-derived CDR1 and CDR2 are SEHNR and FQNEAQ (reference sequence).

This chain uses TRBV28 with TRBJ1-2; maybe TRBD1 (5 bases). CDR1 is MDHEN and CDR2 is SYDVKM in the germline V gene. This CDR3 comprises 15 residues. Trimming removed 4 bases from V and 3 bases from J, with 15 bases in between. The CDR3, as DNA: TGTGCCAGCAGTTCGGCGGGTGAGGGGCACTATGGCTACACCTTC. Protein: CASSSAGEGHYGYTF.

CDR3 region: CASSLTPGTEAYEQYF. In DNA form, the CDR3 reads TGTGCCAGCAGCCTTACCCCCGGGACAGAGGCCTACGAGCAGTACTTC. This chain uses TRBV28 with TRBJ2-7; 7 nucleotides line up with TRBD1. This CDR3 region has 16 residues. From germline, CDR1 is MDHEN and CDR2 SYDVKM. Trimming at V came to 6 bases and at J to 2 bases, leaving 13 bases not matched to a gene. The variable domain in full, completed from reference TRBV28 and TRBJ2-7, reads DVKVTQSSRYLVKRTGEKVFLECVQDMDHENMFWYRQDPGLGLRLIYFSYDVKMKEKGDIPEGYSVSREKKERFSLILESASTNQTSMYLCASSLTPGTEAYEQYFGPGTRLTVT.